The rows below give T cell receptor beta chains drawn from one sample of a study of identifying expanded T cells in peripheral blood. Some clones are missing from TCRdb's copy, which holds only in-frame ones; the method was immunoSEQ multiplex PCR. The sample holds 50,000 to 75,000 clones, around 87% seen once. What was sequenced was blood. Receptor source: a person between 18 and 75 years old in good health. CDR3s include the opening cysteine and the closing phenylalanine or tryptophan. The D gene is left open where the match is weak. The size field is filled for only some rows; it gives once, few, many or a size class.

TRBJ1-5,TRBV6-4,14,TRBD1,few,TGTGCCAGCAGTGTCACAGGGGACAATCAGCCCCAGCATTTT,CASSVTGDNQPQHF
TRBJ2-7,TRBV7-3,13,TRBD2,NA,TGTGCCAGTGGACTAGCGGGAGGCAACGAGCAGTACTTC,CASGLAGGNEQYF
TRBJ2-2,TRBV10-3,14,NA,NA,TGTGCCATCAGCGGGACGCAGAACACCGGGGAGCTGTTTTTT,CAISGTQNTGELFF
TRBJ2-2,TRBV5-1,15,TRBD2,NA,TGCGCCAGCAGCTTGGCAGCGGGAAATACCGGGGAGCTGTTTTTT,CASSLAAGNTGELFF
TRBJ2-5,TRBV30,12,NA,NA,TGTGCCTTCACCACAGGGATGGAGACCCAGTACTTC,CAFTTGMETQYF
TRBJ2-5,TRBV9,15,NA,NA,TGTGCCAGCAGCCCCCGACAGGGAGGGTGGGAGACCCAGTACTTC,CASSPRQGGWETQYF
TRBJ2-5,TRBV5-1,14,TRBD1,NA,TGCGCCAGCAGCGGCAGGGGGCGGGAAGAGACCCAGTACTTC,CASSGRGREETQYF
TRBJ1-2,TRBV30,13,NA,NA,TGTGCCTGGAATGTAGTGCAGGAAGGAGGCTACACCTTC,CAWNVVQEGGYTF
TRBJ2-2,TRBV5-1,13,NA,NA,TGCGCCAGCAGATTCGAGGTAACCGGGGAGCTGTTTTTT,CASRFEVTGELFF
TRBJ2-1,TRBV19,13,NA,NA,TGTGCCAGCAATTCAGACCAAGGTAGTGAGCAGTTCTTC,CASNSDQGSEQFF
TRBJ2-2,TRBV2,15,NA,NA,TGTGCCAGCAGTGAAACAGGGAGGGCCCGCGGAGAGCTGTTTTTT,CASSETGRARGELFF
TRBJ2-1,TRBV2,15,TRBD2,once,TGTGCCAGCGTTTTGTCTAGCGGCTACTTTAGGGAGCAGTTCTTC,CASVLSSGYFREQFF
TRBJ2-7,TRBV4-1,14,NA,NA,TGCGCCAGCAGCCAAGTGTGGCGCCCCTACGAGCAGTACTTC,CASSQVWRPYEQYF
TRBJ1-6,TRBV7-2,16,NA,NA,TGTGCCAGCAGGGCCAGCCCGAGCAGGGCCACTTCACCCCTCCACTTT,CASRASPSRATSPLHF
TRBJ1-1,TRBV5-1,15,NA,NA,TGCGCCAGCAGCTTGGGTGGCAGGGGTTCTGGGGAAGCTTTCTTT,CASSLGGRGSGEAFF
TRBJ2-3,TRBV7-2,15,TRBD2,NA,TGTGCCAGCGCCGGGAAGGGAGGGGACACAGATACGCAGTATTTT,CASAGKGGDTDTQYF
TRBJ1-3,TRBV9,15,NA,NA,TGTGCCAGCAGCTCGCAGGGCCACTCTGGAAACACCATATATTTT,CASSSQGHSGNTIYF
TRBJ1-2,TRBV5-5,15,TRBD1,once,TGTGCCAGCAGTTTTGGGACAGGGGACTTCTATGGCTACACCTTC,CASSFGTGDFYGYTF
TRBJ2-7,TRBV4-2,15,TRBD1,few,TGTGCCAGCAGCCAAGGGACAGGGATCTCCTACGAGCAGTACTTC,CASSQGTGISYEQYF
TRBJ2-7,TRBV10-3,15,TRBD1,NA,TGTGCCATCAGAACAACGACAGGGGGCCACTACGAGCAGTACTTC,CAIRTTTGGHYEQYF
TRBJ2-5,TRBV5-6,14,NA,NA,TGTGCCAGCAGCTTGCCAGGGGCGGCAGAGACCCAGTACTTC,CASSLPGAAETQYF
TRBJ2-5,TRBV4-2,15,TRBD2,NA,TGTGCCAGCAGCCGCGGACTAGGGCCGCAAGAGACCCAGTACTTC,CASSRGLGPQETQYF
TRBJ1-2,TRBV5-1,16,NA,NA,TGCGCCAGCAGGCCCGGACCAAATAATATCCTCGATGGCTACACCTTC,CASRPGPNNILDGYTF
TRBJ2-1,TRBV4-3,14,NA,NA,TGCGCCAGTGCGAAAGGGGGGTCCTACAATGAGCAGTTCTTC,CASAKGGSYNEQFF
TRBJ2-1,TRBV7-9,17,TRBD2,NA,TGTGCCAGCAGTCCGGCCGGGACTAGCGGTCTCGGGGATGAGCAGTTCTTC,CASSPAGTSGLGDEQFF
TRBJ2-3,TRBV7-3,16,TRBD2,NA,TGTGCCAGCAGCTTAACTGGCGGGGGTCCCACAGATACGCAGTATTTT,CASSLTGGGPTDTQYF
TRBJ2-2,TRBV5-8,16,TRBD2,NA,TGTGCCAGCAGCTTGCTGGAAGCGGGGGGTCCGGGGGAGCTGTTTTTT,CASSLLEAGGPGELFF
TRBJ1-5,TRBV19,15,TRBD1,NA,TGTGCCAGTAGTATAAAGGACAGGAGCAATCAGCCCCAGCATTTT,CASSIKDRSNQPQHF
TRBJ1-1,TRBV18,14,NA,NA,TGTGCCAGCTCAGGTGGGGCCGCGAACACTGAAGCTTTCTTT,CASSGGAANTEAFF
TRBJ2-3,TRBV4-2,14,NA,NA,TGTGCCAGCACTAGAGGGGGGTGGACAGATACGCAGTATTTT,CASTRGGWTDTQYF
TRBJ1-5,TRBV28,15,NA,NA,TGTGCCAGCAGATCCGGGACACACCGAAAGCAGCCCCAGCATTTT,CASRSGTHRKQPQHF
TRBJ2-3,TRBV7-2,15,TRBD2,NA,TGTGCCAGCAGCTTAGAGAGGACTAGCAGTAATACGCAGTATTTT,CASSLERTSSNTQYF
TRBJ2-1,TRBV5-1,12,NA,NA,TGCGCCAGCAGCTTAGGACTGGGTGAGCAGTTCTTC,CASSLGLGEQFF
TRBJ2-7,TRBV5-8,14,TRBD1,NA,TGTGCCAGCAGCTTGCGGACAGGGGGCTACGAGCAGTACTTC,CASSLRTGGYEQYF
TRBJ2-2,TRBV6-5,16,NA,once,TGTGCCAGCAGTTACCGGAGCCCCGGGGGCACCGGGGAGCTGTTTTTT,CASSYRSPGGTGELFF
TRBJ2-3,TRBV9,15,NA,NA,TGTGCCAGCAGCGTAGGGGGGCGGGGCACAGATACGCAGTATTTT,CASSVGGRGTDTQYF
TRBJ2-2,TRBV7-3,14,TRBD1,NA,TGTGCCAGCAGCGCAGGGGGCGACGCCGGGGAGCTGTTTTTT,CASSAGGDAGELFF
TRBJ2-1,TRBV7-9,15,TRBD2,NA,TGTGCCAGCAGCTCGCTAGCGGGAGGACGAAATGAGCAGTTCTTC,CASSSLAGGRNEQFF
TRBJ1-2,TRBV4-2,16,NA,NA,TGTGCCAGCAGCCAAGATCCGCATGCCCAAAACTATGGCTACACCTTC,CASSQDPHAQNYGYTF
TRBJ2-5,TRBV5-4,13,NA,NA,TGTGCCAGCAGCTTGGACAGGAAAGAGACCCAGTACTTC,CASSLDRKETQYF
TRBJ2-6,TRBV5-4,15,NA,NA,TGTGCCAGCAGCTTTGTCGGGTCTGGGGCCAACGTCCTGACTTTC,CASSFVGSGANVLTF
TRBJ2-3,TRBV28,18,TRBD2,NA,TGTGCCAGCAGTTTAAGCCCCGCCACTAGCGGATTTAAGAAAGCGCAGTATTTT,CASSLSPATSGFKKAQYF
TRBJ1-1,TRBV11-3,14,TRBD1,NA,TGTGCCAGCAGAAGATCCGAGCAGGGGGGTGAAGCTTTCTTT,CASRRSEQGGEAFF